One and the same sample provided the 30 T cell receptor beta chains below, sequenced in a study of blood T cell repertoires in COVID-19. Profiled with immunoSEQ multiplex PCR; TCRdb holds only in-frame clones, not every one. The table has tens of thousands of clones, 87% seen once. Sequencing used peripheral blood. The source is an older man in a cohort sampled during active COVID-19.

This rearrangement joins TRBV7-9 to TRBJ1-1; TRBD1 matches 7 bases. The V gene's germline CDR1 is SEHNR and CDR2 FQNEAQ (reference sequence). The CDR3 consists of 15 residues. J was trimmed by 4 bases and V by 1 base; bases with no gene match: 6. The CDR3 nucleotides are TGTGCCAGCAGCTTAGAAGGGGGCCGCGGCACTGAAGCTTTCTTT. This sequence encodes CASSLEGGRGTEAFF.

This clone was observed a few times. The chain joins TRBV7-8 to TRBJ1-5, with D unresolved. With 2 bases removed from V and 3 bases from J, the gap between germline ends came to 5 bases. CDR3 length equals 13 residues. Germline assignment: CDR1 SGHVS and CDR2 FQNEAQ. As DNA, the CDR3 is TGTGCCAGCAGCTTATCGTACAATCAGCCCCAGCATTTT. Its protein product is CASSLSYNQPQHF.

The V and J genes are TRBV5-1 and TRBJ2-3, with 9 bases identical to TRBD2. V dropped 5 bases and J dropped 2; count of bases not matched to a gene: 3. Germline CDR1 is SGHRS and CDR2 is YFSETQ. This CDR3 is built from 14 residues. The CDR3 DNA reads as TGCGCCAGCAGGACTAGCGGCACCACAGATACGCAGTATTTT. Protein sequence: CASRTSGTTDTQYF.

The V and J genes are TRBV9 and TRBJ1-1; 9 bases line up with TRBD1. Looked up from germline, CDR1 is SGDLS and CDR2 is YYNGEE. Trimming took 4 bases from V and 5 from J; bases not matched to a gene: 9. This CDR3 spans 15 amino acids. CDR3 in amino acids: CASSPPTGGSTEAFF. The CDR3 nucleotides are TGTGCCAGCAGCCCCCCGACAGGGGGGTCTACTGAAGCTTTCTTT.

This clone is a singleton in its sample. CDR3 sequence: CASRGGQTGQPQHF. DNA of the CDR3: TGTGCCAGTAGAGGGGGACAGACGGGTCAGCCCCAGCATTTT. V gene TRBV19 combines with J gene TRBJ1-5; TRBD1 matches 7 bases. This CDR3 spans 14 amino acids. The V gene's germline CDR1 is LNHDA and CDR2 SQIVND (reference sequence). Germline trimming cut 6 bases from V and 6 bases from J; bases unmatched to any gene: 8.

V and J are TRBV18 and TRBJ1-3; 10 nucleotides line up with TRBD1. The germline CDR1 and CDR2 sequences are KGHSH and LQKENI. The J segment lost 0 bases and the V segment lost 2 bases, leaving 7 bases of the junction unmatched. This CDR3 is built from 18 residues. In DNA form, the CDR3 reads TGTGCCAGCTCACCATTGCCGGGACAGGGGACCTCTGGAAACACCATATATTTT. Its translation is CASSPLPGQGTSGNTIYF.

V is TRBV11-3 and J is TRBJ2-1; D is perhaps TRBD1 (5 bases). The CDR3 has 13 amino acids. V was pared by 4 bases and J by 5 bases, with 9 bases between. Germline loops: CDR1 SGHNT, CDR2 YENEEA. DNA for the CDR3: TGTGCCAGCAGCTGGACACCAAACAATGAGCAGTTCTTC. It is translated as CASSWTPNNEQFF.

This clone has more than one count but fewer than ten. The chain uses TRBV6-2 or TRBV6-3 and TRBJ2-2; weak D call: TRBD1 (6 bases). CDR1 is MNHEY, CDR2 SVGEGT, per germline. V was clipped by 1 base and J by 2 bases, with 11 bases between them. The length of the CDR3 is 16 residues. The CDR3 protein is CASSYFPGTNTGELFF. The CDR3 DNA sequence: TGTGCCAGCAGTTACTTCCCCGGGACAAACACCGGGGAGCTGTTTTTT.

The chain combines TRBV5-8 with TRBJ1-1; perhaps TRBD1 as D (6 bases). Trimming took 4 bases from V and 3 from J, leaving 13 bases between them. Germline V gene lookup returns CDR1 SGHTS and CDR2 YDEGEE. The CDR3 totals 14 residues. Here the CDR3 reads CASSIQGVDTEAFF. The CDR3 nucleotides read TGTGCCAGCAGCATACAGGGTGTCGACACTGAAGCTTTCTTT. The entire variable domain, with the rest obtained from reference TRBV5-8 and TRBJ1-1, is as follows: EAGVTQSPTHLIKTRGQQATLRCSPISGHTSVYWYQQALGLGLQFLLWYDEGEERNRGNFPPRFSGRQFPNYSSELNVNALELEDSALYLCASSIQGVDTEAFFGQGTRLTVV.

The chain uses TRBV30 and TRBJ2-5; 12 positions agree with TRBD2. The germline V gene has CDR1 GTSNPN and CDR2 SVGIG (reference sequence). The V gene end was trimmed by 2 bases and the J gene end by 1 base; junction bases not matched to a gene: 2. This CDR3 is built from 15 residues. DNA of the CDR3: TGTGCCTGGAGTACGGGACTAGCGGGCCAAGAGACCCAGTACTTC. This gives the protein CAWSTGLAGQETQYF. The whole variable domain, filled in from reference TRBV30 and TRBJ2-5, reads SQTIHQWPATLVQPVGSPLSLECTVEGTSNPNLYWYRQAAGRGLQLLFYSVGIGQISSEVPQNLSASRPQDRQFILSSKKLLLSDSGFYLCAWSTGLAGQETQYFGPGTRLLVL.

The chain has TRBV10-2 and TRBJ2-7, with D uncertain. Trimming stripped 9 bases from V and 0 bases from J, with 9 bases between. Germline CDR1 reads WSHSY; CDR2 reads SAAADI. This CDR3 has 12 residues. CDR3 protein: CASLRSSYEQYF. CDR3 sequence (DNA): TGCGCCAGTCTTAGGAGCTCCTACGAGCAGTACTTC.

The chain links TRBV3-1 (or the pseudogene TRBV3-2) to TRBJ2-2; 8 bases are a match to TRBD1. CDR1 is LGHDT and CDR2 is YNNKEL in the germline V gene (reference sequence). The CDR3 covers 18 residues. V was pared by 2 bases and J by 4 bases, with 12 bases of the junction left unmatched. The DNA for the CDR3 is TGTGCCAGCAGCCAATATCGGGCAGGGGGCGTCGGCACCGGGGAGCTGTTTTTT. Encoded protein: CASSQYRAGGVGTGELFF.

Written as DNA, the CDR3 is TGTGCCAGCAGCCAAGATACCGGGGAAGGCTACACCTTC. As protein: CASSQDTGEGYTF. The chain employs TRBV4-2 and TRBJ1-2; no clear D. The CDR3 length is 13 residues. Trimming removed 0 bases from V and 8 bases from J, with 10 bases in between. Germline CDR1 reads LGHNA; CDR2 reads YNFKEQ.

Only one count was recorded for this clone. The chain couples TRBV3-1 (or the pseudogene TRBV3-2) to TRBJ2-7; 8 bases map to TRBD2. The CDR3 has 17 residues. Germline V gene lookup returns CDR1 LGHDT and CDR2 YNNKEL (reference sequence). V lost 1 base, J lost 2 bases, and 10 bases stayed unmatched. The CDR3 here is CASSQVPAGAWAYEQYF. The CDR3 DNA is TGTGCCAGCAGCCAAGTTCCAGCGGGAGCTTGGGCCTACGAGCAGTACTTC.

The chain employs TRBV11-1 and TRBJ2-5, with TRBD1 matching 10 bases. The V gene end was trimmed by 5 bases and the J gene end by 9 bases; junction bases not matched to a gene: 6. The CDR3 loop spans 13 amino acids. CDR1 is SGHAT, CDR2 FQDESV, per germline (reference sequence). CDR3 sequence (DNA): TGTGCCAGCAGCCGGGACAGGGGCGAGGCCCAGTACTTC. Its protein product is CASSRDRGEAQYF.

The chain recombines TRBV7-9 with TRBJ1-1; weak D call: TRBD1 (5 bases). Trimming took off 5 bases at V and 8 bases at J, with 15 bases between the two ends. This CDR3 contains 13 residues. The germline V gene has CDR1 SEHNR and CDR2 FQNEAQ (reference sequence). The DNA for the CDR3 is TGTGCCAGCAGCAAAGAATCGGGGGTCGAAGCTTTCTTT. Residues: CASSKESGVEAFF. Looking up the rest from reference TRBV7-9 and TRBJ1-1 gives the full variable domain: DTGVSQNPRHKITKRGQNVTFRCDPISEHNRLYWYRQTLGQGPEFLTYFQNEAQLEKSRLLSDRFSAERPKGSFSTLEIQRTEQGDSAMYLCASSKESGVEAFFGQGTRLTVV.

The chain's CDR3 is CAWRTGTTNEKLFF. The DNA for the CDR3 is TGTGCCTGGAGGACAGGAACAACTAATGAAAAACTGTTTTTT. V gene TRBV30 combines with J gene TRBJ1-4, with a tentative D call TRBD1 (6 bases). The CDR3 is 14 amino acids. Germline V gene data show CDR1 as GTSNPN and CDR2 as SVGIG (reference sequence). V gave up 3 bases and J gave up 0 bases, with 8 bases separating them.

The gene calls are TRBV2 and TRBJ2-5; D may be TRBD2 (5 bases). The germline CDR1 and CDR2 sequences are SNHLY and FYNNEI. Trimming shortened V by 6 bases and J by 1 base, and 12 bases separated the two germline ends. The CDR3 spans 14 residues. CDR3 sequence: CASSELGPQETQYF. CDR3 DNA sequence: TGTGCCAGCAGCGAACTAGGCCCCCAAGAGACCCAGTACTTC.

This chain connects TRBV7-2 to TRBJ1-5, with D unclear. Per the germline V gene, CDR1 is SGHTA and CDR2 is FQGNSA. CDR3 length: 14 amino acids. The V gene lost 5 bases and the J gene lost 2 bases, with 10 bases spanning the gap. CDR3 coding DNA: TGTGCCAGCAGCGCTCACCGGGGCAATCAGCCCCAGCATTTT. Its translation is CASSAHRGNQPQHF.

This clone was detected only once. The CDR3 loop is CASRPGGSIYGYTF. The CDR3 DNA sequence: TGCGCCAGCAGGCCGGGTGGGAGCATCTATGGCTACACCTTC. The gene calls are TRBV5-1 and TRBJ1-2; D gene unclear. Trimming took 5 bases from V and 4 from J, leaving 15 bases between them. Germline V gene lookup returns CDR1 SGHRS and CDR2 YFSETQ. The CDR3 is 14 amino acids.

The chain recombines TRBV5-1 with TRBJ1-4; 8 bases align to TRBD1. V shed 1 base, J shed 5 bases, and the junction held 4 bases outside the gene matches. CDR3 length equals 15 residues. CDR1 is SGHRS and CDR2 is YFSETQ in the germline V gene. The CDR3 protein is CASSLSPGGNEKLFF. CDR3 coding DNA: TGCGCCAGCAGCTTGTCCCCAGGGGGCAATGAAAAACTGTTTTTT. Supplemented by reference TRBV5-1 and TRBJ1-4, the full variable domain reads KAGVTQTPRYLIKTRGQQVTLSCSPISGHRSVSWYQQTPGQGLQFLFEYFSETQRNKGNFPGRFSGRQFSNSRSEMNVSTLELGDSALYLCASSLSPGGNEKLFFGSGTQLSVL.

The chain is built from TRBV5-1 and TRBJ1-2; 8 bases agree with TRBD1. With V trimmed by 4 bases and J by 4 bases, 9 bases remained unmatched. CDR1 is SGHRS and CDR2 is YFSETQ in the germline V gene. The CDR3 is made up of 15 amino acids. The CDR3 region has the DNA TGCGCCAGCAGCCCCGGGACAGGAGGACCCTATGGCTACACCTTC. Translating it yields CASSPGTGGPYGYTF.

CDR3 nucleotide sequence: TGCGCCAGCAGCCACGGGACAGGGGGAAATCAGCCCCAGCATTTT. It yields the protein CASSHGTGGNQPQHF. The rearrangement joins TRBV4-1 to TRBJ1-5; 11 nucleotides agree with TRBD1. The CDR3 is 15 amino acids. Germline CDR1 reads MGHRA; CDR2 reads YSYEKL. V lost 3 bases and J lost 4; bases outside the gene matches: 2.

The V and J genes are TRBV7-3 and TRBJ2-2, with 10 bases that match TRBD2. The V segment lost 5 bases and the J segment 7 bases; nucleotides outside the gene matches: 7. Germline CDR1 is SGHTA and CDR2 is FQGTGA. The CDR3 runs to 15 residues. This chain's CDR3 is CASSAAGGKGGELFF. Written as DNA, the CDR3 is TGTGCCAGCAGCGCAGCGGGAGGGAAAGGCGGGGAGCTGTTTTTT.

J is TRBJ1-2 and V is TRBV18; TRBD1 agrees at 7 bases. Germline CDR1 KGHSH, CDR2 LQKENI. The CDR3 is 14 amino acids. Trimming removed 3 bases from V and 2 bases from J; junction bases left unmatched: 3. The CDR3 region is CASSPGQLNYGYTF. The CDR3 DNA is TGTGCCAGCTCACCGGGACAGTTGAACTATGGCTACACCTTC.

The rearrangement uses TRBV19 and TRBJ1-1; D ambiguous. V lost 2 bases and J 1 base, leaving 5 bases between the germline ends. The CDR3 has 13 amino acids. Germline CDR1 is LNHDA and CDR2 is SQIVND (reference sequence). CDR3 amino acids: CASSINRNTEAFF. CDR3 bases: TGTGCCAGTAGTATAAACAGGAACACTGAAGCTTTCTTT.

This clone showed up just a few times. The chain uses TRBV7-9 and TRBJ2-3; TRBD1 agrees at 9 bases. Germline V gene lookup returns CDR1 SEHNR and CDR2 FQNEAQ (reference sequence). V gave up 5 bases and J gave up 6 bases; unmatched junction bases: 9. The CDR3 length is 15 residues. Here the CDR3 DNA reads TGTGCCAGCAGCCCCGCTTCGACAGGGGGGGATACGCAGTATTTT. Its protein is CASSPASTGGDTQYF.

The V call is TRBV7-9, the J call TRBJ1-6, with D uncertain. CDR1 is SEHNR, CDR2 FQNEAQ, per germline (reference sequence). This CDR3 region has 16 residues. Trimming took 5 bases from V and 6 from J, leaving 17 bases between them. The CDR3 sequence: CASSPAVGGINSPLHF. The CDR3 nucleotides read TGTGCCAGCAGCCCCGCGGTCGGTGGTATTAATTCACCCCTCCACTTT.

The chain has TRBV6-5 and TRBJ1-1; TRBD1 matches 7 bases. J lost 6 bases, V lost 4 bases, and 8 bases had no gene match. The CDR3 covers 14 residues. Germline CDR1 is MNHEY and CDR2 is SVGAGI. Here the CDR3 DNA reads TGTGCCAGCAGTTCCGGGACAGCTTTCTCTGAAGCTTTCTTT. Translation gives CASSSGTAFSEAFF.

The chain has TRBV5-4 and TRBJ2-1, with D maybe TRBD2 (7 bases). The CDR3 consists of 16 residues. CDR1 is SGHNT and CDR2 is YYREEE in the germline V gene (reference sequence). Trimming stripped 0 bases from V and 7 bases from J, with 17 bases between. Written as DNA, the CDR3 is TGTGCCAGCAGCTTGGTACGGGGGGCTAGAAGGAATGAGCAGTTCTTC. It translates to CASSLVRGARRNEQFF.